This paragraph covers one T cell receptor beta chain sequence. Its matching antigen is unknown. Between the trimmed V and J ends, which lost 0 bases and 2 bases, there was a span of 14 bases. CDR3 length: 16 residues. CDR1 and CDR2 from the germline V gene are LGHNA and YSLEER. The donors were part of the roughly 130-subject validation cohort, which stood apart from the roughly 700-subject first cohort. Produced via immunoSEQ multiplex PCR; TCRdb's table is partial and in-frame only. Of some 320,000 clones detected, roughly 87% appear once; the ten largest clones hold roughly 1.2%. The sample originates from a study of cytomegalovirus exposure and HLA in healthy donors. The study's findings and limits: Some TCR beta chains (roughly 150 of them) were listed as cytomegalovirus-associated.

The chain uses TRBV4-3 and TRBJ2-7; D is ambiguous. Material: PBMCs. This receptor was taken from a woman in her 30s in good health and CMV-seropositive. The CDR3 protein is CASSQDHGSFTYEQYF. CDR3 coding DNA: TGCGCCAGCAGCCAAGATCATGGTTCCTTCACCTACGAGCAGTACTTC.